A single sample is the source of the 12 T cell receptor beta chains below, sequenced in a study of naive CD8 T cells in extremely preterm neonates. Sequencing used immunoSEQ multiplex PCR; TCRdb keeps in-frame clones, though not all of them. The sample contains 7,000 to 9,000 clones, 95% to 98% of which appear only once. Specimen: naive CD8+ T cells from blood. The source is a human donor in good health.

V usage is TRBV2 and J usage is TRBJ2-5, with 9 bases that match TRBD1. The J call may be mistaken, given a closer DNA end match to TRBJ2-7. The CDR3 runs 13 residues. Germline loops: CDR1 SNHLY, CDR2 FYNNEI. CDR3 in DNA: TGTGCCACCACAGGGGGCGCTGTCATCGAGCAGTACTTC. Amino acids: CATTGGAVIEQYF.

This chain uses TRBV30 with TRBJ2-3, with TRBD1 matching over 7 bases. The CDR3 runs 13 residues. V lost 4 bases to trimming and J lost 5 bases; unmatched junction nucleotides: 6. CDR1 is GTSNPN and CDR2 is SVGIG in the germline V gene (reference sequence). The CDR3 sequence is CAWNPGTEDTQYF. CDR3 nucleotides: TGTGCCTGGAACCCCGGGACAGAAGATACGCAGTATTTT.

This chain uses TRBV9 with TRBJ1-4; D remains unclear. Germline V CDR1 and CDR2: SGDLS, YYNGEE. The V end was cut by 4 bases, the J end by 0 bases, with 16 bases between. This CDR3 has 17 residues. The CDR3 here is CASSPEGGFATNEKLFF. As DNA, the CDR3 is TGTGCCAGCAGCCCAGAAGGAGGGTTTGCAACTAATGAAAAACTGTTTTTT.

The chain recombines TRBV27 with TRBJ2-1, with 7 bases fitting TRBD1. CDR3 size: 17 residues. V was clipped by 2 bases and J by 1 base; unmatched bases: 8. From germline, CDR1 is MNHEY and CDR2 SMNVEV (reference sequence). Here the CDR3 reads CASSLARGQHSYNEQFF. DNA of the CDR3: TGTGCCAGCAGTTTAGCGAGGGGGCAACATTCCTACAATGAGCAGTTCTTC.

CDR3 sequence: CASSGRMNTEAFF. The CDR3 DNA is TGTGCCAGCAGTGGGAGGATGAACACTGAAGCTTTCTTT. The chain joins TRBV2 to TRBJ1-1; no firm D call. From germline, CDR1 is SNHLY and CDR2 FYNNEI. The CDR3 is 13 residues long. Trimming cost V 4 bases and J 0 bases, with 6 bases left between them. Full variable domain (remainder filled in from reference TRBV2 and TRBJ1-1): EPEVTQTPSHQVTQMGQEVILRCVPISNHLYFYWYRQILGQKVEFLVSFYNNEISEKSEIFDDQFSVERPDGSNFTLKIRSTKLEDSAMYFCASSGRMNTEAFFGQGTRLTVV.

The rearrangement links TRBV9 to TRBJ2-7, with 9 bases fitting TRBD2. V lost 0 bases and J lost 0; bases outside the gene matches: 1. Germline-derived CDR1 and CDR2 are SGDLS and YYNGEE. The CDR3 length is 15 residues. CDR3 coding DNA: TGTGCCAGCAGCGTAGATAGCGGGAGCTCCTACGAGCAGTACTTC. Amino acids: CASSVDSGSSYEQYF.

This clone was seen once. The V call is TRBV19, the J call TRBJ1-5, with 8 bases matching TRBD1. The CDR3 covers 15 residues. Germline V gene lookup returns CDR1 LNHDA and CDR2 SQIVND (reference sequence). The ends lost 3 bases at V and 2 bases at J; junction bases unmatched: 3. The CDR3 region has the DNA TGTGCCAGTAGTATGGACAGGGAGGGCAATCAGCCCCAGCATTTT. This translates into CASSMDREGNQPQHF.

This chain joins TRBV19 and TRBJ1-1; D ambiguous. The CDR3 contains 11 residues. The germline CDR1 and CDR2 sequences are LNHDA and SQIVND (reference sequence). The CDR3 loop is CALFRSTEAFF. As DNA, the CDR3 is TGTGCTCTCTTTCGGAGTACTGAAGCTTTCTTT.

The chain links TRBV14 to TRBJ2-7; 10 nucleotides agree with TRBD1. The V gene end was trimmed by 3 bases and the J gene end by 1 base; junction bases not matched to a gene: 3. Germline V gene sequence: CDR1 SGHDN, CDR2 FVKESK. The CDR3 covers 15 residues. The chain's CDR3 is CASSHGTGASYEQYF. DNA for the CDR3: TGTGCCAGCAGCCACGGGACAGGGGCGTCCTACGAGCAGTACTTC.

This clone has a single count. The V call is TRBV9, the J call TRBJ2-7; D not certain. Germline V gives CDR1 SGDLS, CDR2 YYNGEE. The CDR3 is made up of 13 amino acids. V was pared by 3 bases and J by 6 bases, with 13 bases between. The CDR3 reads CASSGPRVAEQYF. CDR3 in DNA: TGTGCCAGCAGCGGCCCTCGAGTTGCCGAGCAGTACTTC. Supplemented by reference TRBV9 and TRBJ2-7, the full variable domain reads DSGVTQTPKHLITATGQRVTLRCSPRSGDLSVYWYQQSLDQGLQFLIQYYNGEERAKGNILERFSAQQFPDLHSELNLSSLELGDSALYFCASSGPRVAEQYFGPGTRLTVT.

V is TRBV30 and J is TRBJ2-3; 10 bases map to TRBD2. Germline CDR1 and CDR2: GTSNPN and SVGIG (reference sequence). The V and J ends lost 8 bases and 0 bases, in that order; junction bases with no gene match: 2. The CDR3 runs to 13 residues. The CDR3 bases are TGTGCCAGTAGCGGGGGGAGCACAGATACGCAGTATTTT. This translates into CASSGGSTDTQYF.

CDR3 sequence: CASSATSGGSYNEQFF. DNA of the CDR3: TGTGCCAGCAGTGCTACTAGCGGGGGTTCCTACAATGAGCAGTTCTTC. V is TRBV27 and J is TRBJ2-1; 11 positions agree with TRBD2. The CDR3 covers 16 residues. J lost 1 base, V lost 5 bases, and 4 bases had no gene match. The germline CDR1 and CDR2 sequences are MNHEY and SMNVEV (reference sequence).